The present T cell receptor beta chain was sequenced within a study of OX40 agonist ivuxolimab in advanced cancers. This clone appeared a few times. Sequencing was performed with immunoSEQ multiplex PCR; in TCRdb, only in-frame clones are kept and a portion is missing. The data contain tens of thousands of clones, around 84% of them seen just once; the ten biggest clones take up around 1.1%. This CDR3 has 13 amino acids. Looked up from germline, CDR1 is SGHRS and CDR2 is YFSETQ. Unmatched junction bases numbered 6, after V lost 0 bases and J lost 10 bases. This chain connects TRBV5-1 to TRBJ1-1, with 7 bases fitting TRBD1. This material consisted of CD4+ or CD8+ T cells sorted from blood, taken in a trial of the OX40 agonist ivuxolimab. The receptor comes from an adult with an advanced solid tumor such as melanoma, head and neck, liver or kidney cancer. The CDR3 DNA reads TGCGCCAGCAGCTTGGCCAGGGGACAGACAGCTTTCTTT. This translates into CASSLARGQTAFF.